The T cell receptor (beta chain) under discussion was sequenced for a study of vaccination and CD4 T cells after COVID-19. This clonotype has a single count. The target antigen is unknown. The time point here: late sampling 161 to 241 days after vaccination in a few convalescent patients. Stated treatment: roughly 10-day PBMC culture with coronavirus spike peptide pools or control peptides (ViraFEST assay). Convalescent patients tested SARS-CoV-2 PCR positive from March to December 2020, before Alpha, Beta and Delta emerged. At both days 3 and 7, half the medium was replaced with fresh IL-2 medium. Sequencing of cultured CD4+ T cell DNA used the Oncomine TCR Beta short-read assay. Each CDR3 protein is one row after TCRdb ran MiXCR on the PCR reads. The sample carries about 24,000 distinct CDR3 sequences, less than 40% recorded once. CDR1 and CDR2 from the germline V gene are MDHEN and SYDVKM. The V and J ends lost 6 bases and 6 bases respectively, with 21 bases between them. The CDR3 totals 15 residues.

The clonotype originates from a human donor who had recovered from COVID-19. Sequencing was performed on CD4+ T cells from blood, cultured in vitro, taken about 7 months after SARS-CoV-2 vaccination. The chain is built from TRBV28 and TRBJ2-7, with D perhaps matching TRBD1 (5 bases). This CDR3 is CASRPTSWGQREQYF. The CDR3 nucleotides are TGTGCCAGCAGACCAACCTCTTGGGGCCAACGCGAGCAGTACTTC.